These 29 T cell receptor beta chains share one sample of origin, sequenced in a study of human T cells and chemical hapten exposure (TCRdb year 2021). The library was prepared using 5' RACE. Sequencing took place on an Illumina MiSeq. TCRdb's own reprocessing of the public reads used fastp at Q25 and MiXCR and kept productive beta chains. CDR3 protein sequences are deduplicated, and each keeps its most common genes and DNA. In all, the sample holds roughly 110,000 distinct CDR3 sequences, and approximately 20% of those were seen once. Of the sample, around 2.7% is held by the ten largest clones. Total RNA was extracted from unfractionated whole blood that had been collected in Tempus Blood RNA tubes. Receptors originate from a human donor in good health.

This clonotype occurred a few times. The chain couples TRBV12-3 or TRBV12-4 to TRBJ2-1, with 10 bases lining up with TRBD2. J gave up 7 bases and V 6 bases, and 3 bases lay outside the gene matches. This CDR3 contains 13 residues. The CDR3 nucleotides are TGTGCCAGCAGAGCTAGCGGGAGAAATGAGCAGTTCTTC. Amino acids: CASRASGRNEQFF.

The chain has TRBV7-6 and TRBJ2-5, with D possibly being TRBD2 (6 bases). V was pared by 5 bases and J by 4 bases, with 17 bases between. Per the germline V gene, CDR1 is SGHVS and CDR2 is FNYEAQ. The CDR3 is 15 residues long. Here the CDR3 reads CASSRLEGRRETQYF. The CDR3 DNA reads as TGTGCCAGCAGCCGCCTGGAGGGGAGGCGAGAGACCCAGTACTTC.

This chain's CDR3 is CASNVGGDYGYTF. The CDR3 DNA follows: TGTGCCAGCAACGTGGGGGGAGACTATGGCTACACCTTC. The V gene is TRBV28, the J gene TRBJ1-2; tentatively, D is TRBD1 (5 bases). Trimming left V 7 bases short and J 3 bases short, with 12 bases between. This CDR3 is built from 13 residues. Looked up from germline, CDR1 is MDHEN and CDR2 is SYDVKM.

The chain carries TRBV5-1 and TRBJ1-1; 8 nucleotides align to TRBD1. The CDR3 sequence is 14 residues long. Germline V gives CDR1 SGHRS, CDR2 YFSETQ. V lost 6 bases and J lost 7; bases outside the gene matches: 11. In DNA, the CDR3 is TGCGCCAGCAAGCTGGACAGGGAAAATCTTGAAGCTTTCTTT. This gives the protein CASKLDRENLEAFF.

This clonotype appeared a few times. The rearrangement uses TRBV28 and TRBJ2-2; 7 nucleotides match TRBD2. The germline CDR1 and CDR2 sequences are MDHEN and SYDVKM. After removal of 5 bases from V and 1 base from J, the junction contained 4 bases not matched to a gene. This CDR3 comprises 15 residues. The CDR3, as DNA: TGTGCCAGCAGTCCGGGAGGCCGGAACACCGGGGAGCTGTTTTTT. Its protein product is CASSPGGRNTGELFF.

In its sample, this clonotype was seen a few times. The chain links TRBV12-3 or TRBV12-4 to TRBJ1-2; D perhaps matches TRBD1 (5 bases). V was trimmed by 0 bases and J by 1 base, leaving 9 bases between them. This CDR3 is built from 15 residues. This CDR3 is CASSLAAGGNYGYTF. The CDR3 nucleotides are TGTGCCAGCAGTTTAGCTGCGGGGGGTAACTATGGCTACACCTTC.

This clonotype was observed a few times. The chain combines TRBV27 with TRBJ2-7, with 12 bases aligning to TRBD2. Germline V gene lookup returns CDR1 MNHEY and CDR2 SMNVEV (reference sequence). With 5 bases clipped from V and 4 bases from J, the junction kept 12 bases outside the gene matches. The CDR3 length is 17 residues. The CDR3 bases are TGTGCCAGCAGTCCCCTGGCTAGCGGGAGGGCCGGGTACGAGCAGTACTTC. Translated: CASSPLASGRAGYEQYF.

This clonotype turned up a few times. This chain joins TRBV12-3 or TRBV12-4 and TRBJ1-5; TRBD1 is a possible D gene (5 bases). V lost 5 bases, J lost 0 bases, and 11 bases lay in between. CDR3 length: 15 residues. In DNA, the CDR3 is TGTGCCAGCAGTAGACAGAGACTTAGCAATCAGCCCCAGCATTTT. This codes for CASSRQRLSNQPQHF.

This clonotype was found a few times. The gene calls are TRBV5-4 and TRBJ2-4; D gene unclear. Germline lookup yields CDR1 SGHNT and CDR2 YYREEE (reference sequence). The V end was cut by 0 bases, the J end by 1 base, with 5 bases between. The CDR3 is made up of 14 amino acids. The CDR3 coding sequence is TGTGCCAGCAGCTTGGAAACGGCCAAAAACATTCAGTACTTC. Amino acids: CASSLETAKNIQYF.

J is TRBJ1-5 and V is TRBV4-2; D possibly corresponds to TRBD1 (6 bases). Trimming removed 0 bases at V and 6 bases at J, with 18 bases between. CDR1 is LGHNA, CDR2 YNFKEQ, per germline. CDR3 size: 17 residues. This CDR3 reads CASSQETGRGDTQPQHF. The CDR3 DNA sequence: TGTGCCAGCAGCCAAGAAACAGGGAGGGGTGACACTCAGCCCCAGCATTTT.

This clonotype showed up just a few times. The V gene is TRBV12-3 or TRBV12-4, the J gene TRBJ2-7, with TRBD2 matching 9 bases. This CDR3 contains 15 residues. The trim removed 1 base at V and 6 bases at J, leaving 7 bases unmatched. CDR3: CASSLETSGLSEQYF. The DNA of the CDR3 is TGTGCCAGCAGTTTAGAAACTAGCGGGTTGAGCGAGCAGTACTTC.

This clonotype turned up a few times. This chain connects TRBV28 to TRBJ2-7, with D possibly being TRBD2 (5 bases). V was cut by 6 bases and J by 4 bases, with 22 bases left in between. The CDR3 runs 16 residues. The germline V gene encodes CDR1 MDHEN and CDR2 SYDVKM. The CDR3 loop reads CASSLRLPSNRYEQYF. The CDR3, as DNA: TGTGCCAGCAGCCTACGGCTTCCTAGCAATCGGTACGAGCAGTACTTC. The variable domain in full, with the rest retrieved from reference TRBV28 and TRBJ2-7, is DVKVTQSSRYLVKRTGEKVFLECVQDMDHENMFWYRQDPGLGLRLIYFSYDVKMKEKGDIPEGYSVSREKKERFSLILESASTNQTSMYLCASSLRLPSNRYEQYFGPGTRLTVT.

The chain combines TRBV3-1 with TRBJ2-4; D might be TRBD1 (6 bases). Germline assignment: CDR1 LGHDT and CDR2 YNNKEL (reference sequence). The V end lost 4 bases, the J end lost 2 bases, and 12 bases lay between the germline ends. The CDR3 spans 15 residues. DNA of the CDR3: TGTGCCAGCAGCCCCCAGGGGAGTCCCAAAAACATTCAGTACTTC. This gives the protein CASSPQGSPKNIQYF.

The chain is built from TRBV20-1 and TRBJ2-5; TRBD1 or TRBD2 may be the D gene (5 bases each). The germline V and J ends were trimmed by 5 bases and 1 base, with 14 bases remaining between them. The CDR3 totals 14 residues. Germline assignment: CDR1 DFQATT and CDR2 SNEGSKA (reference sequence). CDR3 sequence: CSARRGPSQETQYF. Here the CDR3 DNA reads TGCAGTGCTCGAAGGGGACCGAGCCAAGAGACCCAGTACTTC.

Only a few counts were recorded for this clonotype. The chain has TRBV18 and TRBJ1-1; D call uncertain. Germline V gene data show CDR1 as KGHSH and CDR2 as LQKENI. The V and J ends lost 3 bases and 4 bases respectively, with 6 bases between them. The CDR3 is 12 amino acids. The CDR3 nucleotides read TGTGCCAGCTCACCGGTCCTCACTGAAGCTTTCTTT. Its translation is CASSPVLTEAFF.

Only a few counts were recorded for this clonotype. The rearrangement uses TRBV6-2 or TRBV6-3 and TRBJ2-4, with D perhaps TRBD1 (6 bases). Trimming took 6 bases from V and 6 from J, leaving 21 bases between them. The germline V gene has CDR1 MNHEY and CDR2 SVGEGT. This CDR3 region has 16 residues. CDR3 in amino acids: CASSIRDKGWGNIQYF. The CDR3 bases are TGTGCCAGCAGCATCCGGGACAAGGGATGGGGAAACATTCAGTACTTC.

The chain's CDR3 is CASSRGTPQGISDTEAFF. CDR3 bases: TGCGCCAGCAGCCGGGGAACCCCACAGGGGATCTCCGACACTGAAGCTTTCTTT. V and J are TRBV4-1 and TRBJ1-1, with 7 bases lining up with TRBD1. V lost 4 bases, J lost 3 bases, and 17 bases stayed unmatched. Per germline, CDR1 MGHRA and CDR2 YSYEKL. The CDR3 is 18 residues long.

This clonotype was seen a handful of times. The rearrangement joins TRBV4-2 to TRBJ2-5; D unresolved. Germline CDR1 reads LGHNA; CDR2 reads YNFKEQ. This CDR3 is built from 13 residues. V lost 4 bases to trimming and J lost 5 bases, with 11 bases between them. The CDR3 DNA reads as TGTGCCAGCAGCCTCTCTAGAGGCGAGACCCAGTACTTC. This sequence encodes CASSLSRGETQYF.

This chain links TRBV28 with TRBJ2-5; D perhaps matches TRBD2 (6 bases). CDR1 and CDR2 (germline): MDHEN, SYDVKM. The CDR3 runs 14 residues. V dropped 6 bases and J dropped 1 base, with 12 bases sitting between them. This CDR3 reads CASSLGGAQETQYF. DNA for the CDR3: TGTGCCAGCAGCCTAGGCGGGGCCCAAGAGACCCAGTACTTC. Full variable domain (rest looked up from reference TRBV28 and TRBJ2-5): DVKVTQSSRYLVKRTGEKVFLECVQDMDHENMFWYRQDPGLGLRLIYFSYDVKMKEKGDIPEGYSVSREKKERFSLILESASTNQTSMYLCASSLGGAQETQYFGPGTRLLVL.

The chain carries TRBV28 and TRBJ2-7; 9 bases map to TRBD1. The V gene end was trimmed by 5 bases and the J gene end by 3 bases; junction bases not matched to a gene: 8. The CDR3 contains 15 residues. Germline CDR1 MDHEN, CDR2 SYDVKM. This CDR3 is CASSTGTGTLYEQYF. CDR3 sequence (DNA): TGTGCCAGCAGTACGGGGACAGGGACCCTCTACGAGCAGTACTTC.

The J gene is TRBJ1-5, the V gene TRBV27, with TRBD1 as a possible D gene (5 bases). CDR1 and CDR2 (germline): MNHEY, SMNVEV (reference sequence). V lost 2 bases and J lost 6, with 14 bases in between. This CDR3 is 15 amino acids long. This CDR3 is CASSLVRGGGQPQHF. The CDR3 DNA sequence: TGTGCCAGCAGTTTAGTGAGGGGCGGGGGTCAGCCCCAGCATTTT.

V and J are TRBV19 and TRBJ1-5; unclear D gene. Trimming shortened V by 5 bases and J by 2 bases, and 10 bases separated the two germline ends. CDR3 length equals 14 residues. Germline V gene data show CDR1 as LNHDA and CDR2 as SQIVND (reference sequence). The CDR3 reads CASSLKARNQPQHF. The CDR3 DNA follows: TGTGCCAGTAGTCTGAAGGCCCGCAATCAGCCCCAGCATTTT. Filled out from reference TRBV19 and TRBJ1-5, the complete variable domain reads DGGITQSPKYLFRKEGQNVTLSCEQNLNHDAMYWYRQDPGQGLRLIYYSQIVNDFQKGDIAEGYSVSREKKESFPLTVTSAQKNPTAFYLCASSLKARNQPQHFGDGTRLSIL.

The chain has TRBV6-5 and TRBJ1-5; perhaps TRBD1 as D (5 bases). Between the trimmed V and J ends, which lost 4 bases and 0 bases, there was a span of 16 bases. CDR1 and CDR2 from the germline V gene are MNHEY and SVGAGI. The CDR3 runs to 17 residues. CDR3 amino acids: CASSSSGRSDSNQPQHF. The CDR3 DNA is TGTGCCAGCAGTTCGTCGGGACGGTCAGATAGCAATCAGCCCCAGCATTTT.

This clonotype has more than one count but fewer than ten. The V call is TRBV5-1, the J call TRBJ2-3; unclear D gene. The CDR3 contains 13 residues. Germline CDR1 SGHRS, CDR2 YFSETQ. Trimming pared 4 bases from V and 6 bases from J, leaving 12 bases between. DNA of the CDR3: TGCGCCAGCAGCCCAAAATACACGGATACGCAGTATTTT. Protein product: CASSPKYTDTQYF.

This clonotype occurred a few times. CDR3 residues: CASSVGRDYEQYF. The CDR3 DNA reads as TGTGCCAGCAGCGTAGGCCGCGACTACGAGCAGTACTTC. The genes are TRBV9 and TRBJ2-7; D is unclear. V lost 0 bases to trimming and J lost 3 bases, with 7 bases between them. The V gene's germline CDR1 is SGDLS and CDR2 YYNGEE. This CDR3 is built from 13 residues.

The chain carries TRBV5-1 and TRBJ2-5; 14 nucleotides agree with TRBD2. This CDR3 is built from 15 residues. V trimming: 9 bases; J trimming: 5 bases; junction bases outside the gene matches: 9. CDR1 SGHRS and CDR2 YFSETQ come from the germline V gene. The CDR3 DNA is TGCGCCACTGGGACTAGCGGGAGTCGGAGTGAGACCCAGTACTTC. This codes for CATGTSGSRSETQYF.

This clonotype was detected a few times. Sequence at one end of the junction differs from germline and may be a read error. The chain recombines TRBV7-7 with TRBJ2-5, with 8 nucleotides matching TRBD2. Germline CDR1 and CDR2: SSHAT and FNYEAQ (reference sequence). The CDR3 loop spans 15 amino acids. The CDR3 reads CASSMGLEVRETQYF. DNA for the CDR3: TGTGCTAGCAGCATGGGACTAGAGGTGCGAGAGACCCAGTACTTC. Looking up the rest from reference TRBV7-7 and TRBJ2-5 gives the full variable domain: GAGVSQSPRYKVTKRGQDVTLRCDPISSHATLYWYQQALGQGPEFLTYFNYEAQPDKSGLPSDRFSAERPEGSISTLTIQRTEQRDSAMYRCASSMGLEVRETQYFGPGTRLLVL.

In its sample, this clonotype was seen a few times. The CDR3 loop reads CASTGPGRETQYF. The CDR3 nucleotides read TGCGCCAGCACCGGTCCGGGAAGAGAGACCCAGTACTTC. The chain couples TRBV5-1 to TRBJ2-5, with a possible D match to TRBD2 (5 bases). CDR1 and CDR2 (germline): SGHRS, YFSETQ. Between the trimmed V and J ends, which lost 6 bases and 4 bases, there was a span of 13 bases. This CDR3 region has 13 residues.

This rearrangement joins TRBV27 to TRBJ2-7; 9 bases agree with TRBD2. CDR1 and CDR2 from the germline V gene are MNHEY and SMNVEV (reference sequence). V lost 6 bases and J lost 4; bases outside the gene matches: 7. This CDR3 has 14 amino acids. The DNA of the CDR3 is TGTGCCAGCAGCCTTAGCGGGAGAGAGTACGAGCAGTACTTC. Protein product: CASSLSGREYEQYF.